These 18 T cell receptor beta chains were all obtained from the same sample, sequenced in a study of cytomegalovirus exposure and HLA in healthy donors. Both 60 Vbeta primers and 13 Jbeta primers went into the PCR. Assay: immunoSEQ multiplex PCR; the TCRdb copy retains only in-frame clones and omits some. The sample shows about 150,000 clones, roughly 72% of them seen only once. The sequenced material came from PBMCs. Receptor source: a man aged 25 to 45 in good health and CMV-seronegative.

On this clone itself: The same CDR3 arises from other DNA sequences in this sample as well. V and J are TRBV27 and TRBJ1-5; D perhaps matches TRBD1 (5 bases). The germline CDR1 and CDR2 sequences are MNHEY and SMNVEV (reference sequence). Between the trimmed V and J ends, which lost 3 bases and 6 bases, there was a span of 6 bases. This CDR3 spans 12 amino acids. Here the CDR3 reads CASSFGGQPQHF. In DNA form, the CDR3 reads TGTGCCAGCAGTTTCGGGGGTCAGCCCCAGCATTTT.

This chain uses TRBV19 with TRBJ2-1, with D possibly matching TRBD2 (5 bases). Trimming shortened V by 5 bases and J by 8 bases, and 13 bases separated the two germline ends. The CDR3 loop spans 13 amino acids. The germline gives CDR1 LNHDA, CDR2 SQIVND (reference sequence). CDR3 sequence reads: CASSGRDRDEQFF. DNA of the CDR3: TGTGCCAGTAGTGGACGGGATAGGGATGAGCAGTTCTTC.

This clone was detected once. The chain uses TRBV5-1 and TRBJ1-6; D might be TRBD1 (6 bases). Trimming pared 7 bases from V and 7 bases from J, leaving 12 bases between. CDR3 length: 13 residues. Germline CDR1 and CDR2: SGHRS and YFSETQ. The CDR3 loop reads CASRDTENSPLHF. The CDR3, as DNA: TGCGCCAGCCGGGACACCGAGAATTCACCCCTCCACTTT. Filled out from reference TRBV5-1 and TRBJ1-6, the complete variable domain reads KAGVTQTPRYLIKTRGQQVTLSCSPISGHRSVSWYQQTPGQGLQFLFEYFSETQRNKGNFPGRFSGRQFSNSRSEMNVSTLELGDSALYLCASRDTENSPLHFGNGTRLTVT.

The V call is TRBV15, the J call TRBJ2-5, with D unclear. Germline V gene data show CDR1 as LNHNV and CDR2 as YYDKDF (reference sequence). With 1 base removed from V and 3 bases from J, the gap between germline ends came to 9 bases. The CDR3 totals 14 residues. The CDR3, as DNA: TGTGCCACCAGCAGAGTCTTTAGTGAAGAGACCCAGTACTTC. It translates to CATSRVFSEETQYF.

The CDR3 spells CASSPHRGPGEQYF. In nucleotides, the CDR3 is TGCGCCAGCAGCCCCCACAGGGGGCCGGGCGAGCAGTACTTC. The chain joins TRBV4-1 to TRBJ2-7; 9 bases line up with TRBD1. The length of the CDR3 is 14 residues. Germline CDR1 and CDR2: MGHRA and YSYEKL. J gave up 6 bases and V 4 bases, and 7 bases lay outside the gene matches.

The chain couples TRBV9 to TRBJ1-6, with D possibly matching TRBD1 (5 bases). The CDR3 extends over 15 amino acids. The V and J ends lost 7 bases and 8 bases respectively, with 19 bases between them. CDR1 is SGDLS, CDR2 YYNGEE, per germline. The CDR3 DNA reads as TGTGCCAGCTCCCCGACCCCGGGGGTAGATTCACCCCTCCACTTT. It specifies CASSPTPGVDSPLHF. Supplemented by reference TRBV9 and TRBJ1-6, the full variable domain reads DSGVTQTPKHLITATGQRVTLRCSPRSGDLSVYWYQQSLDQGLQFLIQYYNGEERAKGNILERFSAQQFPDLHSELNLSSLELGDSALYFCASSPTPGVDSPLHFGNGTRLTVT.

Only a few counts were recorded for this clone. J is TRBJ1-1 and V is TRBV7-9, with TRBD1 identical over 7 bases. The CDR3 spans 15 residues. J gave up 7 bases and V 5 bases, and 13 bases lay outside the gene matches. The germline V gene encodes CDR1 SEHNR and CDR2 FQNEAQ (reference sequence). The CDR3 DNA is TGTGCCAGCAGCCCCCTGGACAGGCTGGATGTTGAAGCTTTCTTT. It encodes CASSPLDRLDVEAFF.

The V and J genes are TRBV7-9 and TRBJ2-5, with D unclear. The CDR3 spans 12 residues. CDR1 SEHNR and CDR2 FQNEAQ come from the germline V gene (reference sequence). The V gene lost 1 base and the J gene lost 5 bases, with 5 bases spanning the gap. The CDR3 bases are TGTGCCAGCAGCTTAGGAGTGGAGACCCAGTACTTC. Translation gives CASSLGVETQYF.

The genes are TRBV5-1 and TRBJ1-1, with unresolved D. Germline V gene data show CDR1 as SGHRS and CDR2 as YFSETQ. V lost 3 bases, J lost 5 bases, and 11 bases lay in between. This CDR3 has 13 amino acids. As DNA, the CDR3 is TGCGCCAGCAGCTCCTCAGGTGGTACTGAAGCTTTCTTT. It yields the protein CASSSSGGTEAFF.

The chain joins TRBV2 to TRBJ2-3, with D tentatively TRBD2 (5 bases). The length of the CDR3 is 16 residues. Germline V gene data show CDR1 as SNHLY and CDR2 as FYNNEI. V lost 6 bases and J lost 2, with 18 bases in between. The CDR3 loop reads CASRLPGLGDTDTQYF. CDR3 nucleotides: TGTGCCAGCAGACTCCCCGGACTCGGAGACACAGATACGCAGTATTTT.

The gene calls are TRBV13 and TRBJ1-1; D is uncertain. Germline CDR1 and CDR2: PRHDT and FYEKMQ (reference sequence). This CDR3 is 13 amino acids long. Deletions cut 0 bases from V and 4 bases from J, with 6 bases between. DNA for the CDR3: TGTGCCAGCAGCTTAGGGACAAGCACTGAAGCTTTCTTT. Translation gives CASSLGTSTEAFF.

V gene TRBV10-3 combines with J gene TRBJ2-1, with TRBD1 identical over 7 bases. The CDR3 loop spans 17 amino acids. CDR1 is ENHRY and CDR2 is SYGVKD in the germline V gene. V lost 0 bases to trimming and J lost 0 bases; unmatched junction nucleotides: 5. DNA of the CDR3: TGTGCCATCAGTGAGTCCAACAGGGGATTCTCCTACAATGAGCAGTTCTTC. It is translated as CAISESNRGFSYNEQFF.

This clone was found a few times. The rearrangement links TRBV30 to TRBJ1-1; D is unresolved. The length of the CDR3 is 13 residues. Between the trimmed V and J ends, which lost 3 bases and 0 bases, there was a span of 8 bases. Germline V gives CDR1 GTSNPN, CDR2 SVGIG (reference sequence). CDR3 loop: CAWRRVLNTEAFF. In DNA, the CDR3 is TGTGCCTGGAGGAGGGTCCTGAACACTGAAGCTTTCTTT.

The rearrangement links TRBV4-1 to TRBJ2-7; 7 bases are shared with TRBD1. Germline V lookup: CDR1 MGHRA, CDR2 YSYEKL. V lost 5 bases to trimming and J lost 5 bases; unmatched junction nucleotides: 3. The CDR3 spans 12 residues. The CDR3 sequence is CASSSTGDEQYF. CDR3 coding DNA: TGCGCCAGCAGCTCCACAGGGGACGAGCAGTACTTC.

The V and J genes are TRBV5-1 and TRBJ1-1; maybe TRBD1 (6 bases). Germline CDR1 reads SGHRS; CDR2 reads YFSETQ. Trimming removed 4 bases from V and 1 base from J, with 11 bases in between. This CDR3 region has 14 residues. CDR3 sequence reads: CASSGVQGNTEAFF. CDR3 DNA: TGCGCCAGCAGCGGCGTACAGGGGAACACTGAAGCTTTCTTT.

The genes are TRBV6-6 and TRBJ2-3; 9 nucleotides line up with TRBD1. With V trimmed by 4 bases and J by 5 bases, 4 bases remained unmatched. CDR1 MNHNY and CDR2 SVGAGI come from the germline V gene (reference sequence). This CDR3 is 14 amino acids long. The CDR3 bases are TGTGCCAGCAGTTCCACGACAGGGGGAGATACGCAGTATTTT. Protein product: CASSSTTGGDTQYF.

About this clone: Relative to the germline gene, one junction end is altered; a read error may explain this. V gene TRBV5-1 combines with J gene TRBJ1-2; D is uncertain. From germline, CDR1 is SGHRS and CDR2 YFSETQ. The CDR3 contains 10 residues. This chain's CDR3 is CASSLVGRGF. The CDR3 coding sequence is TGCGCCAGCAGCTTGGTAGGTCGGGGCTTC.

The CDR3 DNA sequence: TGCGCCAGCAGCCCCGGGACAGATCATAGCAATCAGCCCCAGCATTTT. Its translation: CASSPGTDHSNQPQHF. The chain joins TRBV5-1 to TRBJ1-5, with TRBD1 matching over 7 bases. V gave up 4 bases and J gave up 0 bases; unmatched junction bases: 7. CDR3 size: 16 residues. The germline CDR1 and CDR2 sequences are SGHRS and YFSETQ. The complete variable domain, with remaining parts taken from reference TRBV5-1 and TRBJ1-5, reads KAGVTQTPRYLIKTRGQQVTLSCSPISGHRSVSWYQQTPGQGLQFLFEYFSETQRNKGNFPGRFSGRQFSNSRSEMNVSTLELGDSALYLCASSPGTDHSNQPQHFGDGTRLSIL.